Given below is one T cell receptor (beta chain) in context. This entry belongs to a study of shared T cell receptors in the human thymus. Some clones are missing from TCRdb's copy, which holds only in-frame ones; the method was immunoSEQ multiplex PCR. The table records hundreds of thousands of clones, 85% to 95% of them present only once. The CDR3 loop spans 13 amino acids. Trimming took off 6 bases at V and 6 bases at J, with 14 bases between the two ends. Per germline, CDR1 SGHRS and CDR2 YFSETQ. The V call is TRBV5-1, the J call TRBJ2-3; no definite D call. Sequencing input: thymocytes. The source is a human donor. CDR3 loop: CASNHRLGDTQYF. CDR3 sequence (DNA): TGCGCCAGCAACCACCGTCTAGGGGATACGCAGTATTTT.